One and the same sample provided the 19 T cell receptor beta chains below, sequenced in a study of long-term antiretroviral therapy in people with HIV. The assay used was immunoSEQ (version v3.0), run at survey level. Profiled with immunoSEQ multiplex PCR; TCRdb holds only in-frame clones, not every one. The table has roughly 37,000 clones, 75% to 85% seen once; the top ten hold roughly 6%. The sequenced sample was unsorted PBMCs, obtained 3.4 years after starting antiretroviral therapy. Receptor source: a man in his thirties or forties with HIV.

CDR3 in amino acids: CSASGEQFF. In DNA form, the CDR3 reads TGCAGTGCTAGTGGTGAGCAGTTCTTC. The chain employs TRBV20-1 and TRBJ2-1; D not certain. Germline-derived CDR1 and CDR2 are DFQATT and SNEGSKA (reference sequence). This CDR3 region has 9 residues. With 3 bases removed from V and 9 bases from J, the gap between germline ends came to 3 bases.

The chain carries TRBV4-1 and TRBJ2-7; 7 positions match TRBD2. V shed 0 bases and J 5 bases; nucleotides not matched to a gene: 4. The CDR3 covers 14 residues. Germline loops: CDR1 MGHRA, CDR2 YSYEKL. CDR3 protein: CASSQDAGEDEQYF. The CDR3 nucleotides are TGCGCCAGCAGCCAAGATGCGGGAGAGGACGAGCAGTACTTC.

This CDR3 reads CASSRSESYEQYF. As DNA, the CDR3 is TGTGCCAGCAGCCGTAGCGAGTCCTACGAGCAGTACTTC. The chain uses TRBV4-2 and TRBJ2-7; perhaps TRBD2 as D (5 bases). The CDR3 loop spans 13 amino acids. Germline assignment: CDR1 LGHNA and CDR2 YNFKEQ. Trimming removed 4 bases at V and 1 base at J, with 8 bases between.

The V call is TRBV7-9, the J call TRBJ2-1; 8 bases align to TRBD2. The CDR3 covers 15 residues. V gave up 3 bases and J gave up 7 bases; unmatched junction bases: 8. Germline V gene data show CDR1 as SEHNR and CDR2 as FQNEAQ (reference sequence). CDR3 sequence (DNA): TGTGCCAGCAGCTTGGGGCGGGGGGTGATGAATGAGCAGTTCTTC. This translates into CASSLGRGVMNEQFF. The whole variable domain, remainder taken from reference TRBV7-9 and TRBJ2-1, is DTGVSQNPRHKITKRGQNVTFRCDPISEHNRLYWYRQTLGQGPEFLTYFQNEAQLEKSRLLSDRFSAERPKGSFSTLEIQRTEQGDSAMYLCASSLGRGVMNEQFFGPGTRLTVL.

This clone was detected only once. The chain joins TRBV18 to TRBJ2-5, with D unclear. Germline values: CDR1 KGHSH, CDR2 LQKENI. Trimming took 2 bases from V and 5 from J, leaving 3 bases between them. This CDR3 contains 11 residues. The CDR3 here is CASSPKETQYF. The CDR3 DNA reads as TGTGCCAGCTCACCAAAGGAGACCCAGTACTTC.

This clone occurred a few times. The chain couples TRBV28 to TRBJ1-5; no reliable D call. CDR3 size: 12 residues. V was pared by 3 bases and J by 9 bases, with 9 bases between. CDR1 MDHEN and CDR2 SYDVKM come from the germline V gene. CDR3 sequence reads: CASSLDGRPQHF. The CDR3 DNA follows: TGTGCCAGCAGTTTGGATGGGAGGCCCCAGCATTTT.

This chain links TRBV5-5 with TRBJ2-1; D might be TRBD1 (5 bases). Germline CDR1 SGHKS, CDR2 YYEKEE (reference sequence). Trimming took 4 bases from V and 4 from J, leaving 15 bases between them. This CDR3 is 15 amino acids long. In nucleotides, the CDR3 is TGTGCCAGCAGCGCTCCCTGGACATCGTACAATGAGCAGTTCTTC. It translates to CASSAPWTSYNEQFF.

The chain employs TRBV25-1 and TRBJ1-1; maybe TRBD1 (6 bases). The CDR3 totals 13 residues. The ends were cut back, 3 bases at V and 7 bases at J, with 12 bases in the middle. Germline lookup yields CDR1 MGHDK and CDR2 SYGVNS. The CDR3 loop is CASSDFGQLEAFF. CDR3 nucleotide sequence: TGTGCCAGCAGTGATTTCGGACAGCTTGAAGCTTTCTTT. The full variable domain, completed using reference TRBV25-1 and TRBJ1-1, is EADIYQTPRYLVIGTGKKITLECSQTMGHDKMYWYQQDPGMELHLIHYSYGVNSTEKGDLSSESTVSRIRTEHFPLTLESARPSHTSQYLCASSDFGQLEAFFGQGTRLTVV.

J is TRBJ2-2 and V is TRBV10-1; the D call may be TRBD1 or TRBD2 (6 bases each). This CDR3 is built from 13 residues. Trimming removed 0 bases at V and 9 bases at J, with 8 bases between. Germline V gene data show CDR1 as WNHNN and CDR2 as SYGVQD (reference sequence). The CDR3 sequence: CASSESGGRELFF. CDR3 sequence (DNA): TGCGCCAGCAGTGAGTCGGGGGGCCGGGAGCTGTTTTTT.

The rearrangement uses TRBV11-1 and TRBJ2-1, with TRBD2 matching 12 bases. There are 16 residues in the CDR3. Germline values: CDR1 SGHAT, CDR2 FQDESV (reference sequence). J was trimmed by 1 base and V by 5 bases; bases with no gene match: 3. The CDR3 sequence is CASSGLAGSSYNEQFF. The CDR3 nucleotides are TGTGCCAGCAGCGGACTAGCGGGGAGTTCCTACAATGAGCAGTTCTTC.

The gene calls are TRBV18 and TRBJ1-1; 7 bases agree with TRBD1. This CDR3 comprises 16 residues. CDR1 is KGHSH and CDR2 is LQKENI in the germline V gene. V gave up 3 bases and J gave up 4 bases; unmatched junction bases: 11. The CDR3 spells CASSPGTASLGTEAFF. DNA for the CDR3: TGTGCCAGCTCACCCGGGACAGCCTCGCTAGGCACTGAAGCTTTCTTT.

Here the CDR3 reads CASSALALLTDTQYF. CDR3 nucleotide sequence: TGTGCCAGCAGCGCGCTAGCGCTTCTTACAGATACGCAGTATTTT. The rearrangement links TRBV9 to TRBJ2-3; TRBD2 might be the D (6 bases). The ends were cut back, 3 bases at V and 3 bases at J, with 14 bases in the middle. Looked up from germline, CDR1 is SGDLS and CDR2 is YYNGEE. The CDR3 has 15 residues.

The rearrangement links TRBV5-1 to TRBJ2-3; 12 positions match TRBD2. V dropped 4 bases and J dropped 2; count of bases not matched to a gene: 5. This CDR3 region has 16 residues. Germline V CDR1 and CDR2: SGHRS, YFSETQ. The DNA of the CDR3 is TGCGCCAGCAGCATACTAGCGGGAGGAGACACAGATACGCAGTATTTT. This codes for CASSILAGGDTDTQYF.

This clone was seen more than once but under ten times. The chain has TRBV5-1 and TRBJ2-7; a weak D match, TRBD2 (6 bases). Germline loops: CDR1 SGHRS, CDR2 YFSETQ. Trimming stripped 4 bases from V and 3 bases from J, with 11 bases between. CDR3 length equals 13 residues. The CDR3 DNA reads as TGCGCCAGCAGCAAGGGACTCGACTACGAGCAGTACTTC. This encodes CASSKGLDYEQYF. The entire variable domain, with the rest obtained from reference TRBV5-1 and TRBJ2-7, is as follows: KAGVTQTPRYLIKTRGQQVTLSCSPISGHRSVSWYQQTPGQGLQFLFEYFSETQRNKGNFPGRFSGRQFSNSRSEMNVSTLELGDSALYLCASSKGLDYEQYFGPGTRLTVT.

The chain uses TRBV18 and TRBJ2-5; D could derive from TRBD1 or TRBD2 (5 bases each). The CDR3 covers 14 residues. Per germline, CDR1 KGHSH and CDR2 LQKENI. V lost 3 bases, J lost 2 bases, and 10 bases lay in between. In DNA form, the CDR3 reads TGTGCCAGCTCACCTCGGGGCAGACAAGAGACCCAGTACTTC. It yields the protein CASSPRGRQETQYF.

This clone was counted between two and nine times. The V call is TRBV4-1, the J call TRBJ1-5, with D perhaps TRBD1 (5 bases). Germline values: CDR1 MGHRA, CDR2 YSYEKL. CDR3 size: 18 residues. With 1 base removed from V and 7 bases from J, the gap between germline ends came to 23 bases. DNA of the CDR3: TGCGCCAGCAGCCAAGTCCTCCGGGGCAGTGTAGGGGAGCAGCCCCAGCATTTT. Protein product: CASSQVLRGSVGEQPQHF.

The chain links TRBV15 to TRBJ2-7; 8 nucleotides agree with TRBD1. The CDR3 totals 14 residues. Per germline, CDR1 LNHNV and CDR2 YYDKDF (reference sequence). The V and J ends lost 0 bases and 3 bases, in that order; junction bases with no gene match: 1. CDR3 nucleotides: TGTGCCACCAGCAGAGATGGACAGGGCTACGAGCAGTACTTC. Protein product: CATSRDGQGYEQYF.

J is TRBJ2-7 and V is TRBV28; D uncertain. The CDR3 contains 13 residues. Germline values: CDR1 MDHEN, CDR2 SYDVKM. V gave up 8 bases and J gave up 0 bases, with 11 bases separating them. This CDR3 reads CASWAENSYEQYF. The CDR3 DNA reads TGTGCCAGCTGGGCAGAAAACTCCTACGAGCAGTACTTC.

The chain has TRBV5-1 and TRBJ1-1; D possibly corresponds to TRBD1 (5 bases). CDR1 and CDR2 (germline): SGHRS, YFSETQ. The CDR3 contains 15 residues. V lost 3 bases and J 3 bases, leaving 15 bases between the germline ends. CDR3 nucleotide sequence: TGCGCCAGCAGCTGGGGGGTCGGTTGGGACACTGAAGCTTTCTTT. Protein sequence: CASSWGVGWDTEAFF.